This TCR beta chain stems from a study of blood T cell repertoires in COVID-19. Across the study: Samples came from the United States, Italy and Spain, spanning acute and convalescent COVID-19.

Clones were read by immunoSEQ multiplex PCR, and TCRdb kept only the in-frame ones, dropping some. The sample shows about 52,000 clones, approximately 85% of them seen only once. Sequencing used peripheral blood. The receptor was isolated from a woman aged 80 or over with acute or convalescent COVID-19.

Written as DNA, the CDR3 is TGTGCCAGCAGCTTAGCTGGTCAGTTGAAAACAGATACGCAGTATTTT. This gives the protein CASSLAGQLKTDTQYF. The chain uses TRBV7-8 and TRBJ2-3; D is unresolved. This CDR3 is 16 amino acids long. Germline V lookup: CDR1 SGHVS, CDR2 FQNEAQ. Trimming took 0 bases from V and 3 from J, leaving 13 bases between them. Full variable domain (rest looked up from reference TRBV7-8 and TRBJ2-3): GAGVSQSPRYKVAKRGQDVALRCDPISGHVSLFWYQQALGQGPEFLTYFQNEAQLDKSGLPSDRFFAERPEGSVSTLKIQRTQQEDSAVYLCASSLAGQLKTDTQYFGPGTRLTVL.